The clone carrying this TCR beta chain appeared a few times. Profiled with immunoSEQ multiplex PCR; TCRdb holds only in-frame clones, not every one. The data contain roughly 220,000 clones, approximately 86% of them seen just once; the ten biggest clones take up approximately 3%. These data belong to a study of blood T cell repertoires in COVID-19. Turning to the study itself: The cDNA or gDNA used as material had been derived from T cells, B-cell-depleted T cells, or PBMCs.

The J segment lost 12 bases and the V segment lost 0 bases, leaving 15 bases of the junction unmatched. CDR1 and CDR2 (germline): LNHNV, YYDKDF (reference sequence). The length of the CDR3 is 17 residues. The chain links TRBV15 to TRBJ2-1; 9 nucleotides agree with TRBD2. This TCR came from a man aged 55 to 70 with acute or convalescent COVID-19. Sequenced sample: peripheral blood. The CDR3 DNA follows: TGTGCCACCAGCAGAGATCGGGGGGTAGCGGGGGTTTATGGGCAGTTCTTC. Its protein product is CATSRDRGVAGVYGQFF.